This T cell receptor beta chain was obtained from a study of shared clonotypes between healthy human individuals. Study-level information: There were three CD4 naive, three CD4 memory, two CD8 naive and one CD8 memory plates per donor.

Findings and caveats of the study: Non-shared clonotypes were found to have lower generation probabilities than the clonotypes that were shared by all four of the sorted-subset donors.

Germline values: CDR1 MDHEN, CDR2 SYDVKM. Unmatched junction bases numbered 7, after V lost 2 bases and J lost 7 bases. The length of the CDR3 is 15 residues. Using immunoSEQ multiplex PCR, the repertoire was profiled, and TCRdb retains in-frame clones only, with some absent. The sample yields around 690,000 clones, roughly 88% seen once. This clone has just one count. What it binds is unknown. Sample: memory CD8+ T cells from PBMCs. Sample subset: CD45RO+ cells pooled with CCR7-negative TemRA cells. The V call is TRBV28, the J call TRBJ2-2, with 7 bases aligning to TRBD2. The receptor comes from a man aged 18 to 30 in good health. Some clones in this sample may be carry-over from other donors' samples. The CDR3 nucleotides read TGTGCCAGCAGTTTAAGCGGGAACCCTGGCGGGGAGCTGTTTTTT. Encoded protein: CASSLSGNPGGELFF. The variable domain in full, completed from reference TRBV28 and TRBJ2-2, reads DVKVTQSSRYLVKRTGEKVFLECVQDMDHENMFWYRQDPGLGLRLIYFSYDVKMKEKGDIPEGYSVSREKKERFSLILESASTNQTSMYLCASSLSGNPGGELFFGEGSRLTVL.